The sequence of this T cell receptor (beta chain) was determined in a study of blood T cell repertoires in COVID-19. For the study at large: From the United States, Italy and Spain came samples of acute and convalescent COVID-19. In each case, the material was cDNA or gDNA derived from T cells, B-cell-depleted T cells, or PBMCs.

In the study's own analysis: The assay estimated nucleated cells by amplifying reference gene primers. Assay used: immunoSEQ multiplex PCR; TCRdb lists only in-frame clones, some missing. That table gives V, J and clone size, and the DNA gave D and trimming. The repertoire holds 90,000 to 150,000 clones, with 65% to 80% as singletons. J was trimmed by 3 bases and V by 4 bases; bases with no gene match: 7. This CDR3 region has 17 residues. Germline V gives CDR1 SGHDT, CDR2 YYEEEE. The specimen sequenced was peripheral blood. V gene TRBV5-6 combines with J gene TRBJ1-6, with 10 nucleotides matching TRBD1. The sequence was obtained from a man aged 50-60 years with acute or convalescent COVID-19. The CDR3 DNA reads as TGTGCCAGCAGCGCCGGGACAGGGGCGATCTATAATTCACCCCTCCACTTT. Translating it yields CASSAGTGAIYNSPLHF.